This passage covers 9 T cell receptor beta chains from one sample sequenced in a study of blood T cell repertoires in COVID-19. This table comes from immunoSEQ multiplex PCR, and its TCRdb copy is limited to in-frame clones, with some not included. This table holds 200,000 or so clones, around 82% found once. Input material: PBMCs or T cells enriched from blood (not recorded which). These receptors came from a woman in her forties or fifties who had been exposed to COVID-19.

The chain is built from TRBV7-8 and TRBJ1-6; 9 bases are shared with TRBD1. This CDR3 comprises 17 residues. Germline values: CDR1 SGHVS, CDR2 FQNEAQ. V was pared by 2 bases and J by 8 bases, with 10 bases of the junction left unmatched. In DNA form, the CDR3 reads TGTGCCAGCAGCTTAAAGCCTCGGGACAGGGTGGATTCACCCCTCCACTTT. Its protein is CASSLKPRDRVDSPLHF. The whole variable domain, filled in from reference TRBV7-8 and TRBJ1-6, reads GAGVSQSPRYKVAKRGQDVALRCDPISGHVSLFWYQQALGQGPEFLTYFQNEAQLDKSGLPSDRFFAERPEGSVSTLKIQRTQQEDSAVYLCASSLKPRDRVDSPLHFGNGTRLTVT.

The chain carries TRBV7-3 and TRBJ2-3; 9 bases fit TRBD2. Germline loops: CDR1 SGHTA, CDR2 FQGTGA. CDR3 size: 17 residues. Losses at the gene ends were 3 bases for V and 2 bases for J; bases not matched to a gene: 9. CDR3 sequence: CASSFLTPGLATDTQYF. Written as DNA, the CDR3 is TGTGCCAGCAGCTTTCTTACACCGGGACTAGCCACAGATACGCAGTATTTT. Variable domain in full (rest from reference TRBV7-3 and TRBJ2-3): GAGVSQTPSNKVTEKGKYVELRCDPISGHTALYWYRQSLGQGPEFLIYFQGTGAADDSGLPNDRFFAVRPEGSVSTLKIQRTERGDSAVYLCASSFLTPGLATDTQYFGPGTRLTVL.

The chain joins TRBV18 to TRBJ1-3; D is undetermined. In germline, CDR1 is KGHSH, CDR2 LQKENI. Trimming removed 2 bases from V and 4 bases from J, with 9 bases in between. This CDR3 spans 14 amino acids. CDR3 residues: CASSPAGYGNTIYF. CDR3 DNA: TGTGCCAGCTCACCAGCGGGGTACGGAAACACCATATATTTT. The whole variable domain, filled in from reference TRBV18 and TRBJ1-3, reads NAGVMQNPRHLVRRRGQEARLRCSPMKGHSHVYWYRQLPEEGLKFMVYLQKENIIDESGMPKERFSAEFPKEGPSILRIQQVVRGDSAAYFCASSPAGYGNTIYFGEGSWLTVV.

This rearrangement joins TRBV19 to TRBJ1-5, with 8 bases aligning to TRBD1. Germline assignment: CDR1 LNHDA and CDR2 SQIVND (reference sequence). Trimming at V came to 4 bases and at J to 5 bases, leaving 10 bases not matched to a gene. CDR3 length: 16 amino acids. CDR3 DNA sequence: TGTGCCAGTAGTACCCTCACCGGACAGGGACATCAGCCCCAGCATTTT. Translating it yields CASSTLTGQGHQPQHF.

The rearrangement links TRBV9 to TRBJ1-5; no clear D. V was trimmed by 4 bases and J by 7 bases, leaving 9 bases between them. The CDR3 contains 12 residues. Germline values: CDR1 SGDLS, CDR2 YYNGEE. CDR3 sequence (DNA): TGTGCCAGCAGCAGTGGAGGGCAGCCCCAGCATTTT. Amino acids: CASSSGGQPQHF.

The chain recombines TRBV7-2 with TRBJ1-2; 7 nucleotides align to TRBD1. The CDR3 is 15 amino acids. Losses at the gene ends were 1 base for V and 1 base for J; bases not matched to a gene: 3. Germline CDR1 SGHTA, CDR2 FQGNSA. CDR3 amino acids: CASSLGTGYNYGYTF. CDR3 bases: TGTGCCAGCAGCTTAGGGACAGGTTATAACTATGGCTACACCTTC. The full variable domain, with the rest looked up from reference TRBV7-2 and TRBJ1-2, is GAGVSQSPSNKVTEKGKDVELRCDPISGHTALYWYRQSLGQGLEFLIYFQGNSAPDKSGLPSDRFSAERTGGSVSTLTIQRTQQEDSAVYLCASSLGTGYNYGYTFGSGTRLTVV.

The CDR3 DNA follows: TGTGCTAGTGCCCCGGGGAACACTGAAGCTTTCTTT. Translation gives CASAPGNTEAFF. V and J are TRBV12-5 and TRBJ1-1; D is unclear. The CDR3 has 12 amino acids. The ends were cut back, 7 bases at V and 1 base at J, with 7 bases in the middle. Germline V gene sequence: CDR1 LGHNT, CDR2 FRNRAP.

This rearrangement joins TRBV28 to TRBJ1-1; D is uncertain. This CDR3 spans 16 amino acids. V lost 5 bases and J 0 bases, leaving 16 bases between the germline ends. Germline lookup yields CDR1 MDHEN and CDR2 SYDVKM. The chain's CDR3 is CASSPDGVLMNTEAFF. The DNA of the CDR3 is TGTGCCAGCAGTCCGGACGGGGTTTTGATGAACACTGAAGCTTTCTTT.

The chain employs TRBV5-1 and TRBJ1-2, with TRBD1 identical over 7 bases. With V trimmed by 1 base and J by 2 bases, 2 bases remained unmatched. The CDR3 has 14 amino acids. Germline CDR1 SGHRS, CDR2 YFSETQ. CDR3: CASSLRGQNYGYTF. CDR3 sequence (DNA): TGCGCCAGCAGCTTGAGGGGGCAAAACTATGGCTACACCTTC.